What follows are 14 T cell receptor beta chains derived from one specimen sequenced in a study of radiotherapy plus CTLA-4 blockade in lung cancer. The table came from immunoSEQ multiplex PCR; TCRdb's copy has only in-frame clones and leaves some out. The sample has about 120,000 clones; 90% are singletons. Specimen: peripheral blood, collected from a patient treated with radiotherapy plus ipilimumab. Receptor source: a human donor with non-small cell lung cancer that progressed on radiotherapy plus ipilimumab.

V usage is TRBV30 and J usage is TRBJ2-1; 14 bases line up with TRBD2. Germline assignment: CDR1 GTSNPN and CDR2 SVGIG (reference sequence). CDR3 length: 17 amino acids. V shed 1 base and J 8 bases; nucleotides not matched to a gene: 10. CDR3 region: CAWSEPGLAGEGDEQFF. Written as DNA, the CDR3 is TGTGCCTGGAGTGAGCCGGGACTAGCGGGAGAGGGCGATGAGCAGTTCTTC.

The chain uses TRBV18 and TRBJ2-7, with 8 nucleotides matching TRBD2. The V gene's germline CDR1 is KGHSH and CDR2 LQKENI. This CDR3 has 15 residues. J gave up 6 bases and V 6 bases, and 13 bases lay outside the gene matches. CDR3 residues: CASSTVGAGGPEQYF. CDR3 coding DNA: TGTGCCAGCTCGACGGTCGGTGCGGGAGGCCCCGAGCAGTACTTC.

The chain is built from TRBV5-6 and TRBJ1-5; maybe TRBD1 (6 bases). The CDR3 spans 16 residues. CDR1 SGHDT and CDR2 YYEEEE come from the germline V gene. Trimming removed 0 bases from V and 2 bases from J, with 12 bases in between. The CDR3 loop reads CASSLAWGAGNQPQHF. For the CDR3, the DNA is TGTGCCAGCAGCTTGGCCTGGGGGGCTGGCAATCAGCCCCAGCATTTT.

The chain joins TRBV5-1 to TRBJ1-1; D remains ambiguous. Deletions cut 0 bases from V and 0 bases from J, with 9 bases between. Germline V gives CDR1 SGHRS, CDR2 YFSETQ. The CDR3 has 15 residues. CDR3 sequence (DNA): TGCGCCAGCAGCTTGGCCGGAGGAGTGAACACTGAAGCTTTCTTT. As protein: CASSLAGGVNTEAFF.

This clone occurred once. The chain couples TRBV6-5 to TRBJ2-5; 7 positions match TRBD2. J lost 3 bases, V lost 7 bases, and 8 bases had no gene match. Per the germline V gene, CDR1 is MNHEY and CDR2 is SVGAGI. This CDR3 has 14 amino acids. In nucleotides, the CDR3 is TGTGCCAGCACCAGGGCGGCGGGAGAAGAGACCCAGTACTTC. Its translation is CASTRAAGEETQYF.

The chain uses TRBV7-9 and TRBJ2-7; maybe TRBD2 (6 bases). This CDR3 contains 12 residues. Between the trimmed V and J ends, which lost 4 bases and 4 bases, there was a span of 8 bases. Germline V gives CDR1 SEHNR, CDR2 FQNEAQ (reference sequence). CDR3 DNA sequence: TGTGCCAGCAGCTGGGACTCTTACGAGCAGTACTTC. Protein sequence: CASSWDSYEQYF.

The V call is TRBV10-3, the J call TRBJ1-2; D not resolved. Germline CDR1 and CDR2: ENHRY and SYGVKD. The CDR3 sequence is 13 residues long. Trimming pared 3 bases from V and 0 bases from J, leaving 5 bases between. In DNA, the CDR3 is TGTGCCATCAGTGACAGCGCTAACTATGGCTACACCTTC. Protein: CAISDSANYGYTF.

V and J are TRBV28 and TRBJ1-4; weak D call: TRBD1 (6 bases). The germline V gene encodes CDR1 MDHEN and CDR2 SYDVKM. The CDR3 runs to 15 residues. Trimming left V 10 bases short and J 5 bases short, with 20 bases between. The CDR3 coding sequence is TGTGCCACCACTTCCGGGGGCGCGGGGAATGAAAAACTGTTTTTT. Protein: CATTSGGAGNEKLFF.

The chain carries TRBV19 and TRBJ1-2, with 8 bases fitting TRBD1. V trimming: 7 bases; J trimming: 2 bases; junction bases outside the gene matches: 6. The germline CDR1 and CDR2 sequences are LNHDA and SQIVND (reference sequence). This CDR3 is built from 14 residues. Written as DNA, the CDR3 is TGTGCCAGTACCGTGGACAGGGCAAACTATGGCTACACCTTC. Amino acid sequence: CASTVDRANYGYTF.

This chain uses TRBV19 with TRBJ1-2, with no clear D. The germline V and J ends were trimmed by 1 base and 3 bases, with 6 bases remaining between them. CDR3 length equals 13 residues. Germline V CDR1 and CDR2: LNHDA, SQIVND (reference sequence). The DNA for the CDR3 is TGTGCCAGTAGTATAGGCGGGGACTATGGCTACACCTTC. Amino acids: CASSIGGDYGYTF.

CDR3 sequence (DNA): TGTGCTAGTGGACCCCAGGAGGAGACCCAGTACTTC. Protein product: CASGPQEETQYF. The chain recombines TRBV12-5 with TRBJ2-5; D unclear. V was pared by 6 bases and J by 5 bases, with 10 bases between. This CDR3 is 12 amino acids long. Germline V gene sequence: CDR1 LGHNT, CDR2 FRNRAP.

The chain uses TRBV6-1 and TRBJ2-1; 13 nucleotides match TRBD2. Germline loops: CDR1 MNHNS, CDR2 SASEGT. The CDR3 is 15 residues long. The trim removed 3 bases at V and 6 bases at J, leaving 2 bases unmatched. DNA for the CDR3: TGTGCCAGCAGTGAGGGACTAGCGGGATTCAATGAGCAGTTCTTC. It is translated as CASSEGLAGFNEQFF.

This clone was seen only a few times. The chain has TRBV6-5 and TRBJ1-2; D is uncertain. Germline V gives CDR1 MNHEY, CDR2 SVGAGI. The length of the CDR3 is 15 residues. Trimming took 0 bases from V and 4 from J, leaving 12 bases between them. The CDR3 DNA follows: TGTGCCAGCAGTTACTCGTGGAGCGGGAGCTATGGCTACACCTTC. It translates to CASSYSWSGSYGYTF.

The chain joins TRBV4-1 to TRBJ1-5; 8 nucleotides match TRBD1. CDR1 is MGHRA and CDR2 is YSYEKL in the germline V gene. The ends lost 1 base at V and 2 bases at J; junction bases unmatched: 7. This CDR3 contains 17 residues. The CDR3 DNA reads TGCGCCAGCAGCCAAGCGCAGGGGGCGGTAGGCAATCAGCCCCAGCATTTT. This sequence encodes CASSQAQGAVGNQPQHF.